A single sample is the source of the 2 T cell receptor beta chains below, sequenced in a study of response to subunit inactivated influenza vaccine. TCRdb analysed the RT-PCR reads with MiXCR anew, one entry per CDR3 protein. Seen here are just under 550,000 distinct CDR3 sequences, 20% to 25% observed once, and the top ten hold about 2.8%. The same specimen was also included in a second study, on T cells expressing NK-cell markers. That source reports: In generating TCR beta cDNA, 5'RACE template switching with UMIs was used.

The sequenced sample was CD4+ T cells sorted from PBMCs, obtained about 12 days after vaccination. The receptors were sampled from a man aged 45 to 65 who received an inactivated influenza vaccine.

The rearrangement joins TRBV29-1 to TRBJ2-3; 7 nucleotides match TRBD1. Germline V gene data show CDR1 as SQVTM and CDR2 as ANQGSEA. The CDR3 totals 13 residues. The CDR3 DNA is TGCAGAGTTTGGGACAGCAACACAGATACGCAGTATTTT. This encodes CRVWDSNTDTQYF.

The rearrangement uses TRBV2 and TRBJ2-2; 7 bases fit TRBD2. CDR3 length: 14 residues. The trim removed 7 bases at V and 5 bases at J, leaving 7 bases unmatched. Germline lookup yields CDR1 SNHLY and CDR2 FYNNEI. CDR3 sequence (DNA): TGTGCCAGCACCAGCGGGATTGGGACCGGGGAGCTGTTTTTT. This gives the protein CASTSGIGTGELFF.